Each of the 10 T cell receptor beta chains below was sequenced from the same sample in a study of CD8+ T cells in alopecia areata. Treatment in this sample: oral pan-JAK inhibitor, 5-10 mg twice daily. Extraction of RNA preceded its reverse transcription into cDNA, which served as the sequencing template. The table came from immunoSEQ multiplex PCR; TCRdb's copy has only in-frame clones and leaves some out. The sample carries about 180,000 clones, about 51% recorded once. This specimen consisted of CD8+ T cells sorted from blood, obtained at approximately week 51, from a patient treated with tofacitinib. The receptor set was obtained from a human donor with alopecia areata.

The genes are TRBV5-6 and TRBJ2-7; possible D gene TRBD1, 6 bases. The CDR3 totals 14 residues. Trimming cost V 4 bases and J 2 bases, with 13 bases left between them. CDR1 and CDR2 from the germline V gene are SGHDT and YYEEEE. CDR3 amino acids: CASSTGQTTYEQYF. The CDR3 DNA reads as TGTGCCAGCAGCACCGGACAGACAACCTACGAGCAGTACTTC.

The chain employs TRBV30 and TRBJ2-5; D may be TRBD2 (5 bases). V lost 5 bases, J lost 7 bases, and 14 bases lay in between. Germline lookup yields CDR1 GTSNPN and CDR2 SVGIG (reference sequence). This CDR3 is 12 amino acids long. CDR3: CAWSGPGGTQYF. The CDR3 region has the DNA TGTGCCTGGTCTGGACCTGGAGGGACCCAGTACTTC.

The rearrangement links TRBV15 to TRBJ2-2; D gene uncertain. CDR1 and CDR2 (germline): LNHNV, YYDKDF (reference sequence). The CDR3 is 16 residues long. Between the trimmed V and J ends, which lost 6 bases and 0 bases, there was a span of 14 bases. CDR3 residues: CATSTKAAPNTGELFF. In DNA, the CDR3 is TGTGCCACCAGTACTAAGGCAGCCCCGAACACCGGGGAGCTGTTTTTT.

This clone was observed a handful of times. The chain recombines TRBV13 with TRBJ2-3; D is ambiguous. Germline V CDR1 and CDR2: PRHDT, FYEKMQ (reference sequence). The CDR3 is made up of 13 amino acids. V lost 4 bases to trimming and J lost 2 bases, with 7 bases between them. The CDR3 DNA follows: TGTGCCAGCAGCTGGACCCCCACAGATACGCAGTATTTT. It encodes CASSWTPTDTQYF.

This clone occurred a few times. The chain carries TRBV15 and TRBJ2-7, with D unclear. This CDR3 spans 13 amino acids. V dropped 8 bases and J dropped 2 bases, with 13 bases sitting between them. Germline values: CDR1 LNHNV, CDR2 YYDKDF (reference sequence). The CDR3 here is CATATGRAYEQYF. In nucleotides, the CDR3 is TGTGCCACCGCCACCGGGCGCGCCTACGAGCAGTACTTC.

This chain joins TRBV7-9 and TRBJ2-7; 8 positions agree with TRBD1. The CDR3 has 14 amino acids. From germline, CDR1 is SEHNR and CDR2 FQNEAQ (reference sequence). V dropped 3 bases and J dropped 2; count of bases not matched to a gene: 3. The CDR3 DNA sequence: TGTGCCAGCAGCTTGATGGGACAGGCCTACGAGCAGTACTTC. Protein sequence: CASSLMGQAYEQYF.

The V and J genes are TRBV9 and TRBJ1-2, with D uncertain. Per germline, CDR1 SGDLS and CDR2 YYNGEE. The V gene lost 0 bases and the J gene lost 2 bases, with 14 bases spanning the gap. The CDR3 is made up of 16 amino acids. The CDR3 region is CASSVASSGVNYGYTF. In DNA form, the CDR3 reads TGTGCCAGCAGCGTAGCCTCGTCTGGGGTAAACTATGGCTACACCTTC.

This chain connects TRBV5-5 to TRBJ2-1, with 8 bases that match TRBD1. The CDR3 contains 15 residues. V lost 2 bases to trimming and J lost 0 bases; unmatched junction nucleotides: 1. Germline V gene sequence: CDR1 SGHKS, CDR2 YYEKEE (reference sequence). CDR3 protein: CASSFTGGSYNEQFF. Written as DNA, the CDR3 is TGTGCCAGCAGCTTTACAGGGGGCTCCTACAATGAGCAGTTCTTC.

In this sample, this clone turned up a few times. The chain employs TRBV5-6 and TRBJ2-4, with a possible D match to TRBD2 (6 bases). This CDR3 has 13 amino acids. CDR1 is SGHDT, CDR2 YYEEEE, per germline. V lost 7 bases and J 14 bases, leaving 22 bases between the germline ends. The CDR3 DNA is TGTGCCAGCTCCCAGGAGGGTAGTCGGTCCGAGTACTTC. Its translation: CASSQEGSRSEYF. Full variable domain (rest looked up from reference TRBV5-6 and TRBJ2-4): DAGVTQSPTHLIKTRGQQVTLRCSPKSGHDTVSWYQQALGQGPQFIFQYYEEEERQRGNFPDRFSGHQFPNYSSELNVNALLLGDSALYLCASSQEGSRSEYFGAGTRLSVL.

The table lists this clone with a few counts. The chain carries TRBV6-5 and TRBJ2-2; possibly TRBD2 for D (5 bases). The CDR3 runs to 13 residues. Germline V gives CDR1 MNHEY, CDR2 SVGAGI. Trimming took 6 bases from V and 5 from J, leaving 10 bases between them. Here the CDR3 reads CASSSGFTGELFF. In DNA form, the CDR3 reads TGTGCCAGCAGCTCGGGGTTTACCGGGGAGCTGTTTTTT.